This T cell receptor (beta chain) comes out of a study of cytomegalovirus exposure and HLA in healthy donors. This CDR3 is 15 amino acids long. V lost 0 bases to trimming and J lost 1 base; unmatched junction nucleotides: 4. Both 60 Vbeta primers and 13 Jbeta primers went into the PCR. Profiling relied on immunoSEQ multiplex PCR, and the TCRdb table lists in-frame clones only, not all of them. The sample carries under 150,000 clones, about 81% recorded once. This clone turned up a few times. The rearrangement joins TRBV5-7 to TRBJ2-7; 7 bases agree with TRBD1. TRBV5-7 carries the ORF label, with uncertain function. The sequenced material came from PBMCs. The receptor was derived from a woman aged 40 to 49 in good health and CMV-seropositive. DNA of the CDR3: TGTGCCAGCAGCTTGGATACAGGGGATTCCTACGAGCAGTACTTC. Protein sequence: CASSLDTGDSYEQYF.